This TCR beta chain came from a study of blood T cell dynamics during melanoma immunotherapy. Study information: Metastatic melanoma patients received first-line pembrolizumab or nivolumab plus ipilimumab.

The CDR3 covers 13 residues. Trimming removed 0 bases at V and 3 bases at J, with 6 bases between. Per germline, CDR1 KGHSH and CDR2 LQKENI. Specified time point: week 3, after first cycle of checkpoint inhibitor. One draw preceded checkpoint blockade; another followed its first cycle at week 3. Every bulk PBMC sample received the same 350 ng of DNA. The table came from immunoSEQ multiplex PCR; TCRdb's copy has only in-frame clones and leaves some out. This table holds about 8,400 clones, 85% found once. Sequencing was performed on blood, taken from a patient treated with checkpoint blockade. The chain combines TRBV18 with TRBJ2-7; D gene unclear. This sequence was found in a human donor with melanoma. CDR3 nucleotide sequence: TGTGCCAGCTCACCACCGGCCGGCTACGAGCAGTACTTC. This gives the protein CASSPPAGYEQYF.